The rows below give T cell receptor beta chains drawn from one sample of a study of blood T cells in healthy people across ages. From the 5' RACE reads, TCRdb called clonotypes with MiXCR, one entry per CDR3 protein. The profile shows some 1,800,000 distinct CDR3 sequences, more than 35% of them singletons. Sequencing was performed on blood. Every receptor here comes from a human donor in good health. Each CDR3 is given with its conserved first and last residue. The D gene is left open where the match is weak. Rows may omit the clone size; those that give it use once, few, many or a size class.

D gene,CDR3 length,clone size,J gene,V gene,CDR3 protein,CDR3 DNA
-,9,many,TRBJ2-7,TRBV28,CATPSKQYF,TGTGCCACCCCTTCTAAGCAGTACTTC
TRBD2,16,-,TRBJ2-3,TRBV5-1,CASSVLAGMSTDTQYF,TGCGCCAGCAGCGTTTTAGCGGGGATGAGCACAGATACGCAGTATTTT
-,13,-,TRBJ2-7,TRBV20-1,CSAREPVVYEQYF,TGCAGTGCTAGAGAACCAGTAGTCTACGAGCAGTACTTC
TRBD1,15,-,TRBJ1-2,TRBV29-1,CSVVDRARRDYGYTF,TGCAGCGTTGTCGACAGGGCTAGGAGAGACTATGGCTACACCTTC
TRBD1,18,-,TRBJ1-5,TRBV5-6,CASSLASVDRDWDQPQHF,TGTGCCAGCAGCTTGGCCTCAGTAGACAGGGATTGGGATCAGCCCCAGCATTTT
-,15,few,TRBJ2-1,TRBV28,CASSPPGPYYNEQFF,TGTGCCAGCAGTCCACCGGGACCTTACTACAATGAGCAGTTCTTC
-,15,-,TRBJ2-1,TRBV29-1,CSALGDRGFLNEQFF,TGCAGCGCCCTAGGGGATCGAGGTTTCTTGAATGAGCAGTTCTTC
TRBD1,15,-,TRBJ2-7,TRBV15,CATSRAVGQGYEQYF,TGTGCCACCAGCAGAGCTGTGGGACAGGGCTACGAGCAGTACTTC
-,13,once,TRBJ2-3,TRBV6-2/TRBV6-3,CASYRSTTDTQYF,TGTGCCAGCTATAGGAGCACGACAGATACGCAGTATTTT
TRBD2,14,few,TRBJ2-1,TRBV6-2/TRBV6-3,CASFRAGGMYEQFF,TGTGCCAGCTTCAGAGCGGGGGGGATGTATGAGCAGTTCTTC
-,16,-,TRBJ1-3,TRBV9,CASSVGDPSSGNTTYF,TGTGCCAGCAGCGTTGGCGACCCGAGCTCTGGAAACACCACATATTTT